The 16 T cell receptor beta chains below all came from one sample that was sequenced in a study of T cells in Graves' hyperthyroidism and ophthalmopathy. TCR beta CDR3 region amplification was performed from RNA transcripts. A first-round RT-PCR of the TCR CDR3 used the HTBI primer set. Via MiXCR, TCRdb re-called the multiplex PCR reads, giving one row per CDR3 protein. The sample gives approximately 300,000 distinct CDR3 sequences, over 15% of which show up once; about 51% is in the top ten. The source material was blood. The receptors shown here come from a woman aged 60-75 years with Graves' ophthalmopathy.

This clonotype showed up just a few times. V and J are TRBV4-1 and TRBJ2-7, with D tentatively TRBD1 or TRBD2 (5 bases each). From germline, CDR1 is MGHRA and CDR2 YSYEKL. V was clipped by 1 base and J by 0 bases, with 10 bases between them. The CDR3 covers 15 residues. CDR3 amino acids: CASSQAGQNSYEQYF. For the CDR3, the DNA is TGCGCCAGCAGCCAAGCGGGGCAGAACTCCTACGAGCAGTACTTC.

This clonotype came up many times. The genes are TRBV27 and TRBJ1-2, with D unresolved. Germline CDR1 and CDR2: MNHEY and SMNVEV (reference sequence). The V end lost 5 bases, the J end lost 4 bases, and 11 bases lay between the germline ends. The length of the CDR3 is 13 residues. This CDR3 reads CASSLNPSYGYTF. The CDR3 bases are TGTGCCAGCAGTCTAAACCCCAGCTATGGCTACACCTTC.

This clonotype has at least ten counts. The CDR3 DNA is TGCAGTGCTAGTGGGGTCGTGCGGAATGAGCAGTTCTTC. Translating gives CSASGVVRNEQFF. The chain carries TRBV20-1 and TRBJ2-1; D uncertain. The CDR3 extends over 13 amino acids. Trimming took 3 bases from V and 7 from J, leaving 13 bases between them. CDR1 DFQATT and CDR2 SNEGSKA come from the germline V gene (reference sequence).

This clonotype was counted at least ten times. The chain joins TRBV6-2 or TRBV6-3 to TRBJ1-1; D not resolved. Between the trimmed V and J ends, which lost 5 bases and 7 bases, there was a span of 29 bases. CDR3 length: 18 residues. Germline-derived CDR1 and CDR2 are MNHEY and SVGEGT. The CDR3 protein is CASSAAFNGRTPFGEAFF. The DNA for the CDR3 is TGTGCCAGCAGTGCCGCTTTTAATGGCAGGACCCCGTTTGGTGAAGCTTTCTTT.

A word on this clonotype: Compared with germline, one end of the junction differs, possibly owing to a read error. The chain is built from TRBV5-1 and TRBJ2-2; a weak D match, TRBD2 (5 bases). CDR1 and CDR2 (germline): SGHRS, YFSETQ. CDR3 length equals 14 residues. The chain's CDR3 is CASSFAGSLWGASF. CDR3 in DNA: TGCGCCAGCAGCTTCGCAGGTTCCCTCTGGGGAGCTTCCTTT.

This clonotype has a count of ten or more. J is TRBJ2-3 and V is TRBV7-2, with 8 bases that match TRBD2. CDR1 and CDR2 from the germline V gene are SGHTA and FQGNSA. V shed 3 bases and J 5 bases; nucleotides not matched to a gene: 4. The CDR3 runs to 14 residues. CDR3: CASSFGGGLDTQYF. The CDR3, as DNA: TGTGCCAGCAGCTTCGGGGGGGGACTAGATACGCAGTATTTT.

The rearrangement uses TRBV7-2 and TRBJ2-1; D remains ambiguous. CDR1 and CDR2 from the germline V gene are SGHTA and FQGNSA. The CDR3 is 13 amino acids. The germline V and J ends were trimmed by 5 bases and 6 bases, with 11 bases remaining between them. Written as DNA, the CDR3 is TGTGCCAGCAGCCTTGACGGGCCCAATGAGCAGTTCTTC. Protein product: CASSLDGPNEQFF. The complete variable domain, with remaining parts taken from reference TRBV7-2 and TRBJ2-1, reads GAGVSQSPSNKVTEKGKDVELRCDPISGHTALYWYRQSLGQGLEFLIYFQGNSAPDKSGLPSDRFSAERTGGSVSTLTIQRTQQEDSAVYLCASSLDGPNEQFFGPGTRLTVL.

This clonotype was seen only once. The rearrangement uses TRBV7-2 and TRBJ2-3, with 7 bases matching TRBD1. The CDR3 has 15 amino acids. The germline V gene encodes CDR1 SGHTA and CDR2 FQGNSA. The V gene end was trimmed by 5 bases and the J gene end by 1 base; junction bases not matched to a gene: 6. As DNA, the CDR3 is TGTGCCAGCAGCCCTAACAGGGGCGGCACAGATACGCAGTATTTT. It is translated as CASSPNRGGTDTQYF.

This clonotype was recorded at least ten times. The chain is built from TRBV3-1 and TRBJ2-4; unclear D gene. V gave up 5 bases and J gave up 0 bases, with 5 bases separating them. Germline V CDR1 and CDR2: LGHDT, YNNKEL (reference sequence). This CDR3 contains 13 residues. The CDR3 sequence is CASSSLAKNIQYF. The CDR3 nucleotides are TGTGCCAGCAGCTCTCTAGCCAAAAACATTCAGTACTTC.

The chain couples TRBV12-3 or TRBV12-4 to TRBJ1-1, with D perhaps matching TRBD1 (6 bases). The V and J ends lost 3 bases and 8 bases respectively, with 13 bases between them. The CDR3 runs to 13 residues. CDR3 amino acids: CASSFGAGAEAFF. The CDR3 nucleotides read TGTGCCAGCAGTTTTGGGGCAGGGGCCGAAGCTTTCTTT.

In its sample, this clonotype was seen many times. The J gene is TRBJ2-5, the V gene TRBV28; 7 nucleotides line up with TRBD1. Germline loops: CDR1 MDHEN, CDR2 SYDVKM. Unmatched junction bases numbered 1, after V lost 6 bases and J lost 3 bases. This CDR3 spans 12 amino acids. The CDR3 region has the DNA TGTGCCAGCAGAGACAGGGAAGAGACCCAGTACTTC. Its protein product is CASRDREETQYF.

At least ten counts were recorded for this clonotype. This sequence joins TRBV28 and TRBJ1-6, with D perhaps TRBD1 (6 bases). The CDR3 sequence is 15 residues long. V lost 4 bases, J lost 7 bases, and 14 bases lay in between. Germline V gene data show CDR1 as MDHEN and CDR2 as SYDVKM. In DNA form, the CDR3 reads TGTGCCAGCAGTTCCCCGACAGGAAGGAATTCACCCCTCCACTTT. Protein sequence: CASSSPTGRNSPLHF.

This clonotype has ten or more counts. The genes are TRBV7-9 and TRBJ2-3; 14 bases match TRBD2. This CDR3 spans 16 amino acids. Germline V gives CDR1 SEHNR, CDR2 FQNEAQ (reference sequence). The V gene end was trimmed by 5 bases and the J gene end by 8 bases; junction bases not matched to a gene: 9. In DNA, the CDR3 is TGTGCCAGCAGCGTCCCGACTAGCGGGGGGGCCGCTACGCAGTATTTT. Translating gives CASSVPTSGGAATQYF.

There are a few counts of this clonotype. V gene TRBV27 combines with J gene TRBJ1-1, with a tentative D call TRBD1 (6 bases). The CDR3 consists of 15 residues. The V gene's germline CDR1 is MNHEY and CDR2 SMNVEV (reference sequence). The V and J ends lost 8 bases and 3 bases respectively, with 19 bases between them. The CDR3 DNA reads as TGTGCCAGCCATATTAACAGGGCAGGAGACACTGAAGCTTTCTTT. Amino acid sequence: CASHINRAGDTEAFF.

This clonotype was recorded at least ten times. V usage is TRBV5-1 and J usage is TRBJ1-1; 7 nucleotides line up with TRBD1. This CDR3 spans 16 amino acids. The ends lost 4 bases at V and 0 bases at J; junction bases unmatched: 9. The germline gives CDR1 SGHRS, CDR2 YFSETQ. The CDR3 nucleotides are TGCGCCAGCAGCAACACGGGACAGACCATGAACACTGAAGCTTTCTTT. This encodes CASSNTGQTMNTEAFF. Variable domain in full (rest from reference TRBV5-1 and TRBJ1-1): KAGVTQTPRYLIKTRGQQVTLSCSPISGHRSVSWYQQTPGQGLQFLFEYFSETQRNKGNFPGRFSGRQFSNSRSEMNVSTLELGDSALYLCASSNTGQTMNTEAFFGQGTRLTVV.

This clonotype has just a few counts. The chain links TRBV28 to TRBJ2-1, with D tentatively TRBD2 (6 bases). The V end lost 1 base, the J end lost 0 bases, and 19 bases lay between the germline ends. CDR1 is MDHEN and CDR2 is SYDVKM in the germline V gene. This CDR3 region has 19 residues. CDR3 loop: CASSLLFGSAGSSYNEQFF. As DNA, the CDR3 is TGTGCCAGCAGTTTATTATTCGGTAGTGCGGGGAGCTCCTACAATGAGCAGTTCTTC. Variable domain in full (rest from reference TRBV28 and TRBJ2-1): DVKVTQSSRYLVKRTGEKVFLECVQDMDHENMFWYRQDPGLGLRLIYFSYDVKMKEKGDIPEGYSVSREKKERFSLILESASTNQTSMYLCASSLLFGSAGSSYNEQFFGPGTRLTVL.